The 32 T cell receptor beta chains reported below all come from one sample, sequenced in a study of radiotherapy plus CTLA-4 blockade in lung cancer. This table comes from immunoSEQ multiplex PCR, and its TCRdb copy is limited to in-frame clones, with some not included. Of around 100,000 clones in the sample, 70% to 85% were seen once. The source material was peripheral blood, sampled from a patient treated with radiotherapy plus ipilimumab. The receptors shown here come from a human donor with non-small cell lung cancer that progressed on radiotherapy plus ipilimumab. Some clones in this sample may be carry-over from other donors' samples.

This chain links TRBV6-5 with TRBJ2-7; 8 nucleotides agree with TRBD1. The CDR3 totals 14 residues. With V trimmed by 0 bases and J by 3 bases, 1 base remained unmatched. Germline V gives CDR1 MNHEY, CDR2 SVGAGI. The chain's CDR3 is CASSYSTGGYEQYF. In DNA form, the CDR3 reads TGTGCCAGCAGTTACTCCACAGGGGGCTACGAGCAGTACTTC.

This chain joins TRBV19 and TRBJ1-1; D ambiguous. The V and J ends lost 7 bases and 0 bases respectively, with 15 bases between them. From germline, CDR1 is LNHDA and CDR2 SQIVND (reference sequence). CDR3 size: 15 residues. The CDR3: CASTLGNRLNTEAFF. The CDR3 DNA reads TGTGCCAGTACCCTTGGGAACAGACTGAACACTGAAGCTTTCTTT.

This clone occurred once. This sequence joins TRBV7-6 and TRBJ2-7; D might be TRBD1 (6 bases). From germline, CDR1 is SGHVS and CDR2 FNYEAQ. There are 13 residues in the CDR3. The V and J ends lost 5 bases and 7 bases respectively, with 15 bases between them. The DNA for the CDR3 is TGTGCCAGCAGCGTCGACAGGTCTAGAGAGCAGTACTTC. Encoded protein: CASSVDRSREQYF.

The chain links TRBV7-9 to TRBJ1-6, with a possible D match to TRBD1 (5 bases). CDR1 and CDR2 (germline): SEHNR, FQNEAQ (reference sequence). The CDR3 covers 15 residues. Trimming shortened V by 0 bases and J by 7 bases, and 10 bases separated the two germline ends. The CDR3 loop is CASSLATATNSPLHF. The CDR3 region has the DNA TGTGCCAGCAGCTTAGCGACAGCTACCAATTCACCCCTCCACTTT. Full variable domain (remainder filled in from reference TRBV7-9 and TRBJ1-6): DTGVSQNPRHKITKRGQNVTFRCDPISEHNRLYWYRQTLGQGPEFLTYFQNEAQLEKSRLLSDRFSAERPKGSFSTLEIQRTEQGDSAMYLCASSLATATNSPLHFGNGTRLTVT.

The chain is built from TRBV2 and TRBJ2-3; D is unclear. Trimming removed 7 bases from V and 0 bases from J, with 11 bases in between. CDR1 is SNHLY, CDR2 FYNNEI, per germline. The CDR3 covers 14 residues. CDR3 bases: TGTGCCAGCAATCGCGTTACTAGCACAGATACGCAGTATTTT. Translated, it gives CASNRVTSTDTQYF.

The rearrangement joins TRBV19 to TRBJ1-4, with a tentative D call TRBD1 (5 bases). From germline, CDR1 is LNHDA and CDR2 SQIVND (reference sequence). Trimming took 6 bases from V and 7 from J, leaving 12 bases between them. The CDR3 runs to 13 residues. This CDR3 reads CASRTGGVEKLFF. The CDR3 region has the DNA TGTGCCAGTAGAACAGGAGGAGTTGAAAAACTGTTTTTT.

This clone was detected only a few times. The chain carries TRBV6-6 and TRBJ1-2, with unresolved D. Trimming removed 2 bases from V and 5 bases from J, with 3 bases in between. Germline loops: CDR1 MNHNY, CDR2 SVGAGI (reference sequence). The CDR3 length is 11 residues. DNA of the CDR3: TGTGCCAGCAGTTACGGGTATGGCTACACCTTC. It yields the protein CASSYGYGYTF.

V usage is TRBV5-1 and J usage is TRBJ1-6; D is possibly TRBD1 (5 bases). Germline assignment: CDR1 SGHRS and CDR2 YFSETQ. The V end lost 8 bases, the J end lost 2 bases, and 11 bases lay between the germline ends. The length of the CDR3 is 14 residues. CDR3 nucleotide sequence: TGCGCCAGTGGGGACGGGACCTATAATTCACCCCTCCACTTT. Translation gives CASGDGTYNSPLHF.

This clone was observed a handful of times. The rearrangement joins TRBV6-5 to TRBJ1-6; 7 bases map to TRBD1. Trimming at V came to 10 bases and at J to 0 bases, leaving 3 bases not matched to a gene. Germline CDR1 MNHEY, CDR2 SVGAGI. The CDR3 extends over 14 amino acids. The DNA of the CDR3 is TGTGCCACCTCAGGGGGCTCCTATAATTCACCCCTCCACTTT. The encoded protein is CATSGGSYNSPLHF.

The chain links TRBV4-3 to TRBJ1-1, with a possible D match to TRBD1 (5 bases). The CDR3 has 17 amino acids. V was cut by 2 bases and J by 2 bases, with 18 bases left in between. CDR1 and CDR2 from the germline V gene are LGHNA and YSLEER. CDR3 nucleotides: TGCGCCAGCAGCCAACATGGGGGAAATCGAAGAAACACTGAAGCTTTCTTT. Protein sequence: CASSQHGGNRRNTEAFF.

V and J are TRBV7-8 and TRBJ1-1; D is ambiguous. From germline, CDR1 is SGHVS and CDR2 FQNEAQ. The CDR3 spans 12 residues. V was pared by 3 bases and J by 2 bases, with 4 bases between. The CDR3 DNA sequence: TGTGCCAGCAGCTTTATAAACACTGAAGCTTTCTTT. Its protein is CASSFINTEAFF.

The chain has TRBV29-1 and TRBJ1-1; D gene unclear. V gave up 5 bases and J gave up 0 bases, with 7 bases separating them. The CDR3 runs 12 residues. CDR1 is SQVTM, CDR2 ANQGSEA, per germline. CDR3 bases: TGCAGCGTTCCGGTCATGAACACTGAAGCTTTCTTT. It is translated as CSVPVMNTEAFF.

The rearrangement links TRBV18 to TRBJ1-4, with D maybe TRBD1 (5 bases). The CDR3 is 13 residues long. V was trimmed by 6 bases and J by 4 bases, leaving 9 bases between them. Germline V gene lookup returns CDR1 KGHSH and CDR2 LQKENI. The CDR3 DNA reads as TGTGCCAGCTCCCGGGACGGTAATGAAAAACTGTTTTTT. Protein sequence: CASSRDGNEKLFF.

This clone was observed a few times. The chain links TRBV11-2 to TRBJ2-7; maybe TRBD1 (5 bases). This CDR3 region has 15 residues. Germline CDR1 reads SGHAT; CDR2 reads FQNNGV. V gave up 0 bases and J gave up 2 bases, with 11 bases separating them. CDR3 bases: TGTGCCAGCAGCTTAGAAGGACACAGTACCTACGAGCAGTACTTC. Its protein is CASSLEGHSTYEQYF.

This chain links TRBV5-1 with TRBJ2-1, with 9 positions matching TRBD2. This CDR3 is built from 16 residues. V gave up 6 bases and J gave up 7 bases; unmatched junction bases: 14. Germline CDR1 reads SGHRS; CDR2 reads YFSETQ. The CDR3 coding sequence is TGCGCCAGCACATCTGCGGGTCTAGCGGGGTGGAATGAGCAGTTCTTC. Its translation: CASTSAGLAGWNEQFF.

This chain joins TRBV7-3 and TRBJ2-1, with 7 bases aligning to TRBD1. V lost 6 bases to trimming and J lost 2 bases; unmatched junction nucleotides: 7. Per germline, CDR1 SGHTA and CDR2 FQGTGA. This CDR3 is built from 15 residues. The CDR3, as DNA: TGTGCCAGCAGTATAAGGACAGGAGCCTACAATGAGCAGTTCTTC. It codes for CASSIRTGAYNEQFF.

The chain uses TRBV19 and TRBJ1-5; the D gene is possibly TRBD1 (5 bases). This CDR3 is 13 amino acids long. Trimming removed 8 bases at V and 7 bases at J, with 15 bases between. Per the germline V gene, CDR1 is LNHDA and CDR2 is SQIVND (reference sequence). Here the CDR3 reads CASSRDGLQPQHF. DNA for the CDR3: TGTGCCAGTTCCCGGGACGGTTTACAGCCCCAGCATTTT.

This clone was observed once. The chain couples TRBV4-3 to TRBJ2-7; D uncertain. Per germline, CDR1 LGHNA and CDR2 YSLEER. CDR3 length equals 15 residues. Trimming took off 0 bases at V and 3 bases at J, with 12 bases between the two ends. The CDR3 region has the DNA TGCGCCAGCAGCCAAGATAATTTATCGGGCTACGAGCAGTACTTC. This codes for CASSQDNLSGYEQYF.

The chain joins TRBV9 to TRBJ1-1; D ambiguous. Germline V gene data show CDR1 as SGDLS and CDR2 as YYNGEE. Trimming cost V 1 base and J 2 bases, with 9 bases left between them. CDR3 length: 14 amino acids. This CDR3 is CASSVIQSNTEAFF. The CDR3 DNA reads TGTGCCAGCAGCGTAATACAATCTAACACTGAAGCTTTCTTT. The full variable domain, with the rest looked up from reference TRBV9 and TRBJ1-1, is DSGVTQTPKHLITATGQRVTLRCSPRSGDLSVYWYQQSLDQGLQFLIQYYNGEERAKGNILERFSAQQFPDLHSELNLSSLELGDSALYFCASSVIQSNTEAFFGQGTRLTVV.

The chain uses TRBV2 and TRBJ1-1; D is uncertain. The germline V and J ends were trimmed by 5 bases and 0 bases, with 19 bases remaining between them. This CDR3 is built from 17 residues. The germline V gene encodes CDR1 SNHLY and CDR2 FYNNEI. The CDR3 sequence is CASSTPTSGQLNTEAFF. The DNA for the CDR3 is TGTGCCAGCAGTACCCCTACCTCGGGTCAGTTGAACACTGAAGCTTTCTTT.

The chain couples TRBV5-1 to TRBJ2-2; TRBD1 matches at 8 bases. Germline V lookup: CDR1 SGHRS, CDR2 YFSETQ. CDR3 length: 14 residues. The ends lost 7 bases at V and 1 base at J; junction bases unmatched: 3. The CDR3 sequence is CASFDRGNTGELFF. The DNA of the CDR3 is TGCGCCAGCTTTGACAGGGGGAACACCGGGGAGCTGTTTTTT.

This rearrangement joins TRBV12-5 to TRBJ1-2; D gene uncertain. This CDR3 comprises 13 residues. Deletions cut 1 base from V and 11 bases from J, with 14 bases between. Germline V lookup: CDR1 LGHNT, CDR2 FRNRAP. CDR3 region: CASGLGHSGSYTF. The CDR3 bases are TGTGCTAGTGGTTTGGGGCATAGTGGGTCGTACACCTTC.

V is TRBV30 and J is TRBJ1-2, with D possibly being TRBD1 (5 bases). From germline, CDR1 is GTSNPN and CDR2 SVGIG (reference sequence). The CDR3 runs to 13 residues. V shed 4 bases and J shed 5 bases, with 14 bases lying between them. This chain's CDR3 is CAWNRGITYGYTF. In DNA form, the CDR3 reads TGTGCCTGGAACCGGGGGATTACTTATGGCTACACCTTC.

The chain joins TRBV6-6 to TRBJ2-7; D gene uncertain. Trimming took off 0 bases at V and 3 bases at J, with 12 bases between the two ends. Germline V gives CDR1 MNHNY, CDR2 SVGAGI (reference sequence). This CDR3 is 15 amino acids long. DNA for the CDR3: TGTGCCAGCAGTTACTCCATGCTTGCTGTCTACGAGCAGTACTTC. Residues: CASSYSMLAVYEQYF.

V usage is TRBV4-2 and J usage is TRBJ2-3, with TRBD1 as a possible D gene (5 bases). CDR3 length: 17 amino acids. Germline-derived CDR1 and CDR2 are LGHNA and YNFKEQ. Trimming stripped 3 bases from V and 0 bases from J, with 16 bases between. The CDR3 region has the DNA TGTGCCAGCAGCCAGATATCTAGGGGCTCTAGCACAGATACGCAGTATTTT. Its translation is CASSQISRGSSTDTQYF.

CDR3 nucleotides: TGTGCCAGCAGTTTACAGGGGAGCTCCTACAATGAGCAGTTCTTC. This gives the protein CASSLQGSSYNEQFF. The chain has TRBV27 and TRBJ2-1; D may be TRBD1 (6 bases). Germline V lookup: CDR1 MNHEY, CDR2 SMNVEV (reference sequence). The CDR3 is made up of 15 amino acids. The germline V and J ends were trimmed by 2 bases and 0 bases, with 8 bases remaining between them.

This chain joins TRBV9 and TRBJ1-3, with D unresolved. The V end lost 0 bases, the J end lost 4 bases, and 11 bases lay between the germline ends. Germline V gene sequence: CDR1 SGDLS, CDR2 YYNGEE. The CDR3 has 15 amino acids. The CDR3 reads CASSVDLAAGNTIYF. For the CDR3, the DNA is TGTGCCAGCAGCGTAGACCTCGCCGCGGGAAACACCATATATTTT.

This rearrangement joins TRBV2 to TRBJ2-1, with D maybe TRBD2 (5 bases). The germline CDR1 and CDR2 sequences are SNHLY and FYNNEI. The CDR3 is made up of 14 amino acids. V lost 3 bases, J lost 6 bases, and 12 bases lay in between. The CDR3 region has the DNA TGTGCCAGCAGTGATGGGAGATTTACCAATGAGCAGTTCTTC. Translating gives CASSDGRFTNEQFF.

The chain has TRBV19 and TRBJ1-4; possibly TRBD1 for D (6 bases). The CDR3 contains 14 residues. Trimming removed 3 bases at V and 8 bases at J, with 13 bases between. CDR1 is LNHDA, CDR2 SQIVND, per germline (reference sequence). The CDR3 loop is CASSIGTSREKLFF. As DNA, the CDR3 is TGTGCCAGTAGTATTGGGACATCTAGGGAAAAACTGTTTTTT.

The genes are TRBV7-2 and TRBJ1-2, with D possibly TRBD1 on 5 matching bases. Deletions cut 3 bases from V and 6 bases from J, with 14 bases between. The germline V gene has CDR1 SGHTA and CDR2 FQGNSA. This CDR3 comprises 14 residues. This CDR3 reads CASSFLPQGDGYTF. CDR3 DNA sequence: TGTGCCAGCAGCTTTCTTCCCCAAGGGGATGGCTACACCTTC.

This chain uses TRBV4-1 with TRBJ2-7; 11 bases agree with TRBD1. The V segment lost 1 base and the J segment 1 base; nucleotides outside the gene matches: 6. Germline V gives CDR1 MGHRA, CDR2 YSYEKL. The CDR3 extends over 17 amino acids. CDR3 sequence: CASSQGPGTGGSYEQYF. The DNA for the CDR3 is TGCGCCAGCAGCCAAGGTCCCGGGACAGGGGGTTCCTACGAGCAGTACTTC.

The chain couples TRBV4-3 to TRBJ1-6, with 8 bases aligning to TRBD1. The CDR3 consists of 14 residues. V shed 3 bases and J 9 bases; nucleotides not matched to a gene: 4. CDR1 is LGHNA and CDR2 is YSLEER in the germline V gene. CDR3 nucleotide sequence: TGCGCCAGCAGCCATGCAGGGGGCGGTTCACCCCTCCACTTT. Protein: CASSHAGGGSPLHF.